Listed here are 18 T cell receptor beta chains from one sample, sequenced in a study of T cells expressing NK-cell markers. TCRdb re-called the 5' RACE reads; every CDR3 protein appears as one record, without DNA. In total, the table holds about 460,000 distinct CDR3 sequences. Source material: blood T cells: a sorted CD56 or NKG2C T cell subset, CD4+ or CD8+ T cells, or bulk PBMC T cells (not recorded which). The receptors stem from a woman between 45 and 60 years old in good health.

The V and J genes are TRBV12-3 or TRBV12-4 and TRBJ2-1; TCRdb gives TRBD1 as the D gene, but with no DNA this cannot be confirmed. The CDR3 is 16 residues long. The CDR3 sequence is CASSLGQGANSVEQFF.

This chain connects TRBV7-2 to TRBJ2-1; the TCRdb D gene call, TRBD2, has no DNA to confirm it. CDR1 and CDR2 (germline): SGHTA, FQGNSA. This CDR3 is 15 amino acids long. The CDR3 reads CASSTLAGVYNEQFF.

The rearrangement joins TRBV12-3 or TRBV12-4 to TRBJ2-1. CDR3 length equals 14 residues. CDR3: CASSPRGSYNEQFF.

This chain links TRBV6-5 with TRBJ2-3; lacking DNA, the TRBD1 call made by TCRdb goes unchecked. Germline V gives CDR1 MNHEY, CDR2 SVGAGI. The CDR3 spans 16 residues. CDR3 loop: CATLPRGGGPTDTQYF.

The V gene is TRBV5-1, the J gene TRBJ2-3; the D call from TCRdb, TRBD1, cannot be confirmed without DNA. CDR3 size: 15 residues. In germline, CDR1 is SGHRS, CDR2 YFSETQ. The chain's CDR3 is CASSLLQGKGDTQYF. The full variable domain, in which reference TRBV5-1 and TRBJ2-3 provide the parts outside the CDR3, is KAGVTQTPRYLIKTRGQQVTLSCSPISGHRSVSWYQQTPGQGLQFLFEYFSETQRNKGNFPGRFSGRQFSNSRSEMNVSTLELGDSALYLCASSLLQGKGDTQYFGPGTRLTVL.

The chain combines TRBV12-3 or TRBV12-4 with TRBJ2-3; TCRdb outputs TRBD1, but without DNA this stays unchecked. This CDR3 has 15 amino acids. The CDR3 spells CATTPYHRSTDTQYF.

The chain joins TRBV29-1 to TRBJ2-7; TCRdb indicates TRBD2, and absent DNA this call remains unverified. The CDR3 consists of 14 residues. CDR1 and CDR2 (germline): SQVTM, ANQGSEA. The CDR3 loop reads CSVTSGSTVYEQYF.

The V and J genes are TRBV25-1 and TRBJ2-7; TCRdb reports TRBD2, a call that lacks DNA to check it against. Germline CDR1 is MGHDK and CDR2 is SYGVNS. CDR3 length equals 13 residues. The CDR3 protein is CASSDGPSYEQYF.

V is TRBV5-1 and J is TRBJ1-1; the D gene TCRdb calls, TRBD1, cannot be checked with no DNA. The germline CDR1 and CDR2 sequences are SGHRS and YFSETQ. The CDR3 is 15 amino acids. The CDR3 sequence: CASSPGGVKNTEAFF.

The chain has TRBV6-5 and TRBJ2-3; checking the TCRdb D call of TRBD2 is not possible without DNA. CDR1 and CDR2 from the germline V gene are MNHEY and SVGAGI. This CDR3 spans 16 amino acids. CDR3 sequence reads: CASSYSSGIGTDTQYF.

CDR3 amino acids: CASKMGTSGWNEQFF. The chain links TRBV6-5 to TRBJ2-1; TCRdb names TRBD2, which stays unverified in the absence of DNA. The CDR3 has 15 amino acids. Germline CDR1 and CDR2: MNHEY and SVGAGI.

V is TRBV20-1 and J is TRBJ2-7; the D call of TRBD1 rests on TCRdb alone, since no DNA is present to check it. Germline CDR1 DFQATT, CDR2 SNEGSKA (reference sequence). CDR3 size: 14 residues. The CDR3: CSAAGTGGDYEQYF.

The rearrangement uses TRBV10-1 and TRBJ2-1; TCRdb outputs TRBD2, but without DNA this stays unchecked. Germline V lookup: CDR1 WNHNN, CDR2 SYGVQD (reference sequence). This CDR3 has 17 amino acids. CDR3 loop: CASSEFQGGRALNEQFF.

The chain joins TRBV11-2 to TRBJ2-6; the D call of TRBD1 rests on TCRdb alone, since no DNA is present to check it. The CDR3 runs to 16 residues. Germline CDR1 is SGHAT and CDR2 is FQNNGV. The CDR3 region is CASSPYLGGYGNPLTF. The full variable domain, its missing parts supplied by reference TRBV11-2 and TRBJ2-6, is EAGVAQSPRYKIIEKRQSVAFWCNPISGHATLYWYQQILGQGPKLLIQFQNNGVVDDSQLPKDRFSAERLKGVDSTLKIQPAKLEDSAVYLCASSPYLGGYGNPLTFGAGSRLTVL.

The rearrangement links TRBV12-3 or TRBV12-4 to TRBJ2-7; TCRdb calls TRBD1, which cannot be checked without DNA. CDR3 length: 16 residues. The CDR3 here is CASSLARTGRGYEQYF.

This chain connects TRBV4-1 to TRBJ1-1. The CDR3 is made up of 16 amino acids. Germline CDR1 reads MGHRA; CDR2 reads YSYEKL. The CDR3 region is CASSQSHSILNTEAFF.

This CDR3 is CASSQTSGGLGYEQYF. The chain uses TRBV4-1 and TRBJ2-7. Germline values: CDR1 MGHRA, CDR2 YSYEKL. The length of the CDR3 is 16 residues.

The chain is built from TRBV12-3 or TRBV12-4 and TRBJ1-5; the D gene TCRdb calls, TRBD1, cannot be checked with no DNA. The CDR3 contains 18 residues. The CDR3 sequence is CASSLDSGQLGSNQPQHF.